Presented here are 14 T cell receptor beta chains from one specimen sequenced in a study of T cells after yellow fever vaccination. TCRdb passed the 5' RACE reads through MiXCR, listing each CDR3 protein once. The data contain about 110,000 distinct CDR3 sequences, 8% to 9.5% of them singletons. This material consisted of CD8+ T cells sorted from PBMCs, taken 45 days after the yellow fever booster vaccination. The receptors were sampled from a man younger than 45 who received the YFV17D yellow fever vaccine.

This clonotype was counted ten times or more. This rearrangement joins TRBV4-3 to TRBJ2-3; D ambiguous. Trimming took off 1 base at V and 4 bases at J, with 9 bases between the two ends. Germline assignment: CDR1 LGHNA and CDR2 YSLEER. The CDR3 has 14 residues. CDR3 coding DNA: TGCGCCAGCAGCCAAGGAGGCCAACCAGATACGCAGTATTTT. Translated: CASSQGGQPDTQYF.

This clonotype was picked up a small number of times. The CDR3 reads CASSRRAGGTEAFF. CDR3 DNA sequence: TGTGCCAGCAGTAGACGGGCGGGCGGCACTGAAGCTTTCTTT. The rearrangement joins TRBV2 to TRBJ1-1; D is unclear. The V gene lost 5 bases and the J gene lost 4 bases, with 14 bases spanning the gap. CDR1 SNHLY and CDR2 FYNNEI come from the germline V gene. This CDR3 region has 14 residues.

There are many counts of this clonotype. The V and J genes are TRBV5-6 and TRBJ2-7; D is possibly TRBD2 (6 bases). The CDR3 covers 16 residues. Germline loops: CDR1 SGHDT, CDR2 YYEEEE. The V gene lost 2 bases and the J gene lost 7 bases, with 22 bases spanning the gap. The CDR3 sequence is CASSFRMDYLSGEQYF. CDR3 nucleotide sequence: TGTGCCAGCAGCTTTAGGATGGACTACCTATCTGGGGAGCAGTACTTC.

As to this clonotype: This may arise from a read error, as a much more abundant clone is one base away. The chain combines TRBV5-5 with TRBJ1-3, with D hard to call. Trimming cost V 2 bases and J 0 bases, with 9 bases left between them. The CDR3 spans 15 residues. Germline V gives CDR1 SGHKS, CDR2 YYEKEE (reference sequence). DNA for the CDR3: TGTGCCAGCAGCTTCGACGGTGACTCTGGAAACACCATATATTTT. Translation gives CASSFDGDSGNTIYF.

This clonotype was seen ten or more times. The V call is TRBV7-9, the J call TRBJ2-1; D assignment may be TRBD1 or TRBD2 (6 bases each). The CDR3 runs 16 residues. In germline, CDR1 is SEHNR, CDR2 FQNEAQ (reference sequence). V was clipped by 1 base and J by 4 bases, with 14 bases between them. The CDR3 nucleotides read TGTGCCAGCAGCTTAGGTCCGGAGGGGGGATACAATGAGCAGTTCTTC. Its translation is CASSLGPEGGYNEQFF.

This clonotype has a count of ten or more. The chain combines TRBV12-3 or TRBV12-4 with TRBJ2-1, with a possible D match to TRBD1 (6 bases). This CDR3 comprises 13 residues. Trimming cost V 6 bases and J 4 bases, with 10 bases left between them. The CDR3 bases are TGTGCCAGCAGGCCAGGGGAGTACAATGAGCAGTTCTTC. This encodes CASRPGEYNEQFF.

Ten or more counts support this clonotype. The chain combines TRBV12-3 or TRBV12-4 with TRBJ2-2; D call uncertain. The CDR3 sequence is 15 residues long. Trimming left V 6 bases short and J 2 bases short, with 13 bases between. DNA for the CDR3: TGTGCCAGCAGCCCCGACGGATTTAACACCGGGGAGCTGTTTTTT. It specifies CASSPDGFNTGELFF.

The table lists this clonotype with many counts. At one end, the junction sequence differs from germline, possibly due to a read error. The chain joins TRBV7-9 to TRBJ1-1; D gene unclear. This CDR3 comprises 8 residues. Germline CDR1 SEHNR, CDR2 FQNEAQ (reference sequence). The CDR3: CRTDEAFF. The CDR3 DNA follows: TGCCGGACGGACGAAGCTTTCTTT.

A note on this clonotype: A much larger clone lies a single base off, so this may be a read error. V is TRBV9 and J is TRBJ2-1; 10 bases are shared with TRBD2. The CDR3 has 15 residues. Per the germline V gene, CDR1 is SGDLS and CDR2 is YYNGEE. The CDR3 sequence: CTSSPSGSFYNEQFF. The DNA of the CDR3 is TGTACCAGCAGCCCTAGCGGGAGTTTCTACAATGAGCAGTTCTTC.

This clonotype was seen at least ten times. The chain links TRBV7-8 to TRBJ2-1, with D uncertain. CDR1 and CDR2 (germline): SGHVS, FQNEAQ. V lost 8 bases, J lost 7 bases, and 15 bases lay in between. The length of the CDR3 is 13 residues. The CDR3 DNA follows: TGTGCCAGCGGGAACAAGTCGTGGAATGAGCAGTTCTTC. It encodes CASGNKSWNEQFF. The full variable domain, its missing parts supplied by reference TRBV7-8 and TRBJ2-1, is GAGVSQSPRYKVAKRGQDVALRCDPISGHVSLFWYQQALGQGPEFLTYFQNEAQLDKSGLPSDRFFAERPEGSVSTLKIQRTQQEDSAVYLCASGNKSWNEQFFGPGTRLTVL.

This clonotype was seen a handful of times. The chain joins TRBV12-3 or TRBV12-4 to TRBJ2-2; 8 bases are a match to TRBD2. J gave up 4 bases and V 6 bases, and 10 bases lay outside the gene matches. This CDR3 contains 16 residues. CDR3 DNA sequence: TGTGCCAGCAGCCCCCCGGCGGGGGGCTTCACCGGGGAGCTGTTTTTT. This translates into CASSPPAGGFTGELFF.

In DNA form, the CDR3 reads TGTGCCAGCAGTTACCCGCTATCTGCTTCGACGGCGAATGAGCAGTTCTTC. Amino acid sequence: CASSYPLSASTANEQFF. The chain employs TRBV6-5 and TRBJ2-1, with unresolved D. The germline V and J ends were trimmed by 2 bases and 7 bases, with 21 bases remaining between them. Germline V lookup: CDR1 MNHEY, CDR2 SVGAGI. This CDR3 contains 17 residues.

Many counts were recorded for this clonotype. The rearrangement joins TRBV29-1 to TRBJ2-7; TRBD2 might be the D (6 bases). The CDR3 consists of 14 residues. The germline V gene encodes CDR1 SQVTM and CDR2 ANQGSEA. V lost 1 base and J 0 bases, leaving 10 bases between the germline ends. The CDR3 is CSVEGRGSSYEQYF. The CDR3 bases are TGCAGCGTTGAAGGACGGGGGAGCTCCTACGAGCAGTACTTC.

Turning to this clonotype: A read error is possible here, since a much larger clone lies one base away. The V call is TRBV5-5, the J call TRBJ2-5; D is uncertain. Germline-derived CDR1 and CDR2 are SGHKS and YYEKEE (reference sequence). There are 13 residues in the CDR3. The CDR3 here is CASSETPQEAQYF. DNA of the CDR3: TGTGCCAGCAGCGAGACACCCCAAGAGGCCCAGTACTTC.